Below are 5 T cell receptor beta chains sequenced from a single sample in a study of cytomegalovirus exposure and HLA in healthy donors. The primer mix had 60 Vbeta and 13 Jbeta primers. Generated by immunoSEQ multiplex PCR, the TCRdb table keeps only in-frame clones and is missing some. The top ten clones hold roughly 4.2% of a sample with about 160,000 clones, around 80% of them seen once. The sequenced sample was PBMCs. The receptors originated from a man aged 35 to 55 in good health and CMV-seronegative.

Regarding this clone: Other DNA sequences in the same sample also yield this CDR3. This sequence joins TRBV30 and TRBJ1-1, with D unclear. With 2 bases removed from V and 0 bases from J, the gap between germline ends came to 4 bases. CDR3 size: 12 residues. CDR1 is GTSNPN, CDR2 SVGIG, per germline (reference sequence). The CDR3 DNA sequence: TGTGCCTGGAGTCCAGTGAACACTGAAGCTTTCTTT. This sequence encodes CAWSPVNTEAFF.

In its sample, this clone was seen a few times. The chain employs TRBV6-1 and TRBJ1-1; tentative D call: TRBD1 (6 bases). CDR1 and CDR2 from the germline V gene are MNHNS and SASEGT. The V and J ends lost 5 bases and 5 bases respectively, with 12 bases between them. The CDR3 extends over 13 amino acids. The CDR3 nucleotides read TGTGCCAGCAGTAAATTACAGGGAACTGAAGCTTTCTTT. Its protein is CASSKLQGTEAFF.

The CDR3 sequence: CASSLDNGGTGELFF. The CDR3 DNA sequence: TGTGCCAGCAGCTTAGATAATGGCGGTACCGGGGAGCTGTTTTTT. This chain joins TRBV11-2 and TRBJ2-2, with D unclear. Germline-derived CDR1 and CDR2 are SGHAT and FQNNGV. V lost 0 bases to trimming and J lost 5 bases, with 10 bases between them. CDR3 length equals 15 residues. Based on the CDR3 plus reference TRBV11-2 and TRBJ2-2, the full variable domain is EAGVAQSPRYKIIEKRQSVAFWCNPISGHATLYWYQQILGQGPKLLIQFQNNGVVDDSQLPKDRFSAERLKGVDSTLKIQPAKLEDSAVYLCASSLDNGGTGELFFGEGSRLTVL.

V gene TRBV5-1 combines with J gene TRBJ1-3; 9 positions match TRBD1. The CDR3 runs to 15 residues. The germline gives CDR1 SGHRS, CDR2 YFSETQ. The trim removed 0 bases at V and 8 bases at J, leaving 6 bases unmatched. DNA of the CDR3: TGCGCCAGCAGCTTGGGGGACAGGGAGGTGGACACCATATATTTT. This encodes CASSLGDREVDTIYF. Together with reference TRBV5-1 and TRBJ1-3, the CDR3 gives the full variable domain: KAGVTQTPRYLIKTRGQQVTLSCSPISGHRSVSWYQQTPGQGLQFLFEYFSETQRNKGNFPGRFSGRQFSNSRSEMNVSTLELGDSALYLCASSLGDREVDTIYFGEGSWLTVV.

The chain links TRBV6-5 to TRBJ1-6; D is undetermined. CDR3 length equals 16 residues. Germline CDR1 and CDR2: MNHEY and SVGAGI. V lost 4 bases, J lost 0 bases, and 10 bases lay in between. CDR3 amino acids: CASSSRQSSYNSPLHF. CDR3 nucleotides: TGTGCCAGCAGTTCCCGACAAAGCTCCTATAATTCACCCCTCCACTTT.